This T cell receptor (beta chain) stems from a study of CD8+ T cells in alopecia areata. Whole-study context: For the treated group, dosing was oral tofacitinib at 5 to 10 mg twice daily. General study results and limits: Mice showed TCR sharing more clearly than patients did, possibly owing to HLA.

Sampling of alopecia areata patients yielded lesional scalp punch biopsies as well as peripheral blood. The authors sorted CD4+ and CD8+ T cells from PBMCs. Extracted RNA was reverse transcribed, and the resulting cDNA served as sequencing template. Sequencing used immunoSEQ multiplex PCR; TCRdb keeps in-frame clones, though not all of them. The sample carries about 250,000 clones, about 68% recorded once. Concerning this clone itself: Its antigen remains unidentified.

The junction had 4 bases not matched to a gene; V was cut back by 4 bases and J by 5 bases. The CDR3 extends over 13 amino acids. The germline V gene encodes CDR1 SGDLS and CDR2 YYNGEE. The chain couples TRBV9 to TRBJ2-3; 7 bases are a match to TRBD2. The sample consisted of CD4+ T cells sorted from blood, taken at week 0. The receptor was derived from a human donor with alopecia areata. CDR3 residues: CASSPVAGDTQYF. As DNA, the CDR3 is TGTGCCAGCAGCCCTGTAGCGGGAGATACGCAGTATTTT.